These T cell receptor beta chains were read from a single sample in a study of CD8+ T cells in alopecia areata. Method: immunoSEQ multiplex PCR; TCRdb's copy keeps in-frame clones and lacks some. The top ten hold 1% to 1.5% of the sample, which has some 210,000 clones, just over 65% seen once. The sample consisted of CD4+ T cells sorted from blood, taken at week 44, from a patient treated with tofacitinib. The receptors here all came from a human donor with alopecia areata. The CDR3 runs from the conserved cysteine through the conserved F or W. The size entry is marked missing in some rows and otherwise reads once, few, many or a size class.

>13|TRBJ2-1|TRBV6-1|once
CASSEMLLGEQFF
>15|TRBJ2-7|TRBV7-2|.
CASSPRQGPYYEQYF
>16|TRBJ2-3|TRBV29-1|few
CSVEDPLAGGLDTQYF
>13|TRBJ2-2|TRBV12-5|many
CASALDNTGELFF
>13|TRBJ2-2|TRBV30|.
CAWRSGNTGELFF
>17|TRBJ1-1|TRBV15|few
CATSRDHSVQQNTEAFF
>15|TRBJ1-6|TRBV5-6|.
CASSLAGSAYSPLHF
>13|TRBJ1-1|TRBV29-1|.
CSVVRRLNTEAFF
>15|TRBJ2-6|TRBV27|.
CASSFGSSGANVLTF
>12|TRBJ2-5|TRBV29-1|few
CSGGRAQETQYF
>14|TRBJ2-7|TRBV5-1|few
CASSSSGGLDEQYF
>16|TRBJ1-2|TRBV19|.
CASSTAQGANSHGYTF
>15|TRBJ1-5|TRBV2|.
CASSLATLTNQPQHF
>14|TRBJ2-7|TRBV9|.
CASSVGGFSYEQYF
>14|TRBJ2-5|TRBV5-1|.
CASSLGQGGETQYF
>17|TRBJ2-7|TRBV4-3|.
CASSQDYNRAGAYEQYF
>15|TRBJ2-4|TRBV11-2|.
CASSLDLLAKNIQYF
>11|TRBJ2-3|TRBV20-1|once
CSANPTDTQYF
>18|TRBJ2-1|TRBV5-1|.
CASSGASGGRPPYNEQFF
>14|TRBJ1-1|TRBV5-1|.
CASSLQGMNTEAFF
>12|TRBJ2-3|TRBV30|.
CAGGDRTDTQYF
>14|TRBJ1-1|TRBV7-8|.
CASSLLAGPTEAFF
>14|TRBJ2-1|TRBV5-1|.
CASSLGPTNNEQFF
>13|TRBJ1-4|TRBV7-6|.
CASSPLINEKLFF
>15|TRBJ2-2|TRBV5-1|.
CASSRDRADTGELFF
>12|TRBJ2-3|TRBV29-1|.
CSVEGMADTQYF
>13|TRBJ2-6|TRBV29-1|.
CSASGSGANVLTF
>15|TRBJ2-7|TRBV9|.
CASSRRDTNSYEQYF
>15|TRBJ2-1|TRBV11-2|few
CASSSPSGRRNEQFF
>12|TRBJ2-1|TRBV7-2|.
CASSRGGNEQFF
>13|TRBJ1-1|TRBV30|.
CAWSVRKGTEAFF
>14|TRBJ1-1|TRBV25-1|.
CASSAKGWRAEAFF
>15|TRBJ2-7|TRBV6-5|.
CASSAKSGGSYEQYF
>17|TRBJ2-4|TRBV7-8|few
CASSSDTGGASKNIQYF
>10|TRBJ1-1|TRBV30|.
CARGRTEAFF
>14|TRBJ2-1|TRBV5-1|few
CASSKGVEMNEQFF
>16|TRBJ2-7|TRBV5-1|once
CASSLGPGQGSYEQYF
>16|TRBJ2-3|TRBV2|.
CASSERSGVVTDTQYF
>15|TRBJ2-5|TRBV5-1|.
CASSTRDPAQETQYF
>15|TRBJ1-3|TRBV11-2|.
CASSSSGQSGNTIYF
>15|TRBJ1-1|TRBV25-1|once
CASSEFRGVGGEAFF
>16|TRBJ2-3|TRBV7-2|few
CASSTSLAGGENTQYF
>10|TRBJ2-5|TRBV10-2|few
CASSGETQYF
>15|TRBJ2-5|TRBV5-1|.
CASSLDPDREETQYF
>15|TRBJ1-6|TRBV28|few
CASSPGTGSYSPLHF